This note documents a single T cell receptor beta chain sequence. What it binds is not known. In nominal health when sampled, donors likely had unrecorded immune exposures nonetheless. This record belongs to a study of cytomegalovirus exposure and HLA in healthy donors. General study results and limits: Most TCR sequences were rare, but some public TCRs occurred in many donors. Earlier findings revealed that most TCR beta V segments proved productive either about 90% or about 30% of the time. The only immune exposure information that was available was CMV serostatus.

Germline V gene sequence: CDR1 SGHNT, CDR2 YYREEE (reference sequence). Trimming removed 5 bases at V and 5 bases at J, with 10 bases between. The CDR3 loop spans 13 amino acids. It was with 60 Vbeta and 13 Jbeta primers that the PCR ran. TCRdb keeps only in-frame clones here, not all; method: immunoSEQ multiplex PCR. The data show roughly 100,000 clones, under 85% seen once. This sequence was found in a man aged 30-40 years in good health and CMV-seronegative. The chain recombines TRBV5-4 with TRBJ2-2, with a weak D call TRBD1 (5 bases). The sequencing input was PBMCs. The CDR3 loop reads CASRAQGTGELFF. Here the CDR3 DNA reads TGTGCCAGCAGGGCCCAGGGAACCGGGGAGCTGTTTTTT.